These 20 T cell receptor beta chains were all obtained from the same sample, sequenced in a study of blood T cell repertoires in COVID-19. The repertoire was sequenced with immunoSEQ multiplex PCR; TCRdb's copy has only in-frame clones and lacks some. This table has some 240,000 clones, around four fifths appearing once. Sequenced input: peripheral blood. The receptor source for this set is a woman aged 55-69 years with active or convalescent COVID-19.

The chain carries TRBV5-1 and TRBJ1-2, with D perhaps TRBD1 (6 bases). Germline values: CDR1 SGHRS, CDR2 YFSETQ. Trimming cost V 6 bases and J 6 bases, with 15 bases left between them. CDR3 length: 13 residues. CDR3 coding DNA: TGCGCCAGCACCACACAGGGTCCTGATGGCTACACCTTC. It encodes CASTTQGPDGYTF.

The V gene is TRBV28, the J gene TRBJ2-1, with TRBD1 identical over 9 bases. This CDR3 has 15 residues. V shed 6 bases, J shed 5 bases, and the junction held 8 bases outside the gene matches. CDR1 MDHEN and CDR2 SYDVKM come from the germline V gene. CDR3 nucleotides: TGTGCCAGCAGCCTCCCCGGGACAGGGCACAATGAGCAGTTCTTC. Amino acids: CASSLPGTGHNEQFF.

The genes are TRBV2 and TRBJ1-1; 8 positions agree with TRBD1. Germline CDR1 is SNHLY and CDR2 is FYNNEI. Losses at the gene ends were 4 bases for V and 2 bases for J; bases not matched to a gene: 9. This CDR3 has 16 amino acids. CDR3 in amino acids: CASSGGQGTRNTEAFF. The CDR3 coding sequence is TGTGCCAGCAGTGGTGGACAGGGAACGAGAAACACTGAAGCTTTCTTT.

The rearrangement joins TRBV19 to TRBJ1-6, with D hard to call. Trimming removed 1 base from V and 10 bases from J, with 8 bases in between. The CDR3 is 13 amino acids. Germline V gene sequence: CDR1 LNHDA, CDR2 SQIVND (reference sequence). CDR3 nucleotides: TGTGCCAGTAGTATAGGTCCAGGATCACCCCTCCACTTT. Its translation: CASSIGPGSPLHF.

V is TRBV15 and J is TRBJ1-1; D possibly corresponds to TRBD1 (6 bases). Germline CDR1 LNHNV, CDR2 YYDKDF (reference sequence). This CDR3 comprises 15 residues. Trimming removed 1 base from V and 3 bases from J, with 12 bases in between. CDR3 region: CATSRVDRPHTEAFF. In DNA, the CDR3 is TGTGCCACCAGCAGAGTCGACAGGCCTCACACTGAAGCTTTCTTT.

This chain joins TRBV7-2 and TRBJ1-2, with 7 bases aligning to TRBD1. CDR3 length: 16 residues. The germline V gene has CDR1 SGHTA and CDR2 FQGNSA. V was clipped by 0 bases and J by 0 bases; unmatched bases: 4. CDR3 nucleotides: TGTGCCAGCAGCTTAGCCCCAGGGGGAGCTAACTATGGCTACACCTTC. Protein product: CASSLAPGGANYGYTF. Drawing the rest from reference TRBV7-2 and TRBJ1-2, the complete variable domain is GAGVSQSPSNKVTEKGKDVELRCDPISGHTALYWYRQSLGQGLEFLIYFQGNSAPDKSGLPSDRFSAERTGGSVSTLTIQRTQQEDSAVYLCASSLAPGGANYGYTFGSGTRLTVV.

The rearrangement joins TRBV27 to TRBJ2-1; TRBD1 matches 9 bases. Germline trimming cut 4 bases from V and 2 bases from J; bases unmatched to any gene: 6. Germline V gene data show CDR1 as MNHEY and CDR2 as SMNVEV (reference sequence). The CDR3 consists of 16 residues. The CDR3 sequence is CASSSPGQGPYNEQFF. As DNA, the CDR3 is TGTGCCAGCAGTTCTCCGGGACAGGGCCCCTACAATGAGCAGTTCTTC.

This chain links TRBV5-1 with TRBJ1-6; maybe TRBD1 (5 bases). V lost 4 bases, J lost 10 bases, and 18 bases lay in between. The germline V gene encodes CDR1 SGHRS and CDR2 YFSETQ. The CDR3 is made up of 15 amino acids. CDR3 bases: TGCGCCAGCAGCGTCGGGACGGTTAGCGGGTCACCCCTCCACTTT. Translation: CASSVGTVSGSPLHF.

This clone occurred a few times. V gene TRBV19 combines with J gene TRBJ2-3; 12 bases are shared with TRBD2. CDR1 is LNHDA, CDR2 SQIVND, per germline (reference sequence). The CDR3 runs 15 residues. The V gene end was trimmed by 6 bases and the J gene end by 3 bases; junction bases not matched to a gene: 4. CDR3 sequence: CASRHLAGGTDTQYF. DNA for the CDR3: TGTGCCAGTAGGCATCTAGCGGGGGGGACAGATACGCAGTATTTT. Using reference TRBV19 and TRBJ2-3 for the parts outside the CDR3, the full variable domain is DGGITQSPKYLFRKEGQNVTLSCEQNLNHDAMYWYRQDPGQGLRLIYYSQIVNDFQKGDIAEGYSVSREKKESFPLTVTSAQKNPTAFYLCASRHLAGGTDTQYFGPGTRLTVL.

V and J are TRBV6-5 and TRBJ1-6, with no clear D. CDR1 is MNHEY and CDR2 is SVGAGI in the germline V gene. Deletions cut 2 bases from V and 0 bases from J, with 5 bases between. The CDR3 loop spans 15 amino acids. The CDR3, as DNA: TGTGCCAGCAGTTACGAGAGCTCCTATAATTCACCCCTCCACTTT. It translates to CASSYESSYNSPLHF.

J is TRBJ2-1 and V is TRBV5-4; 9 positions match TRBD2. The V and J ends lost 4 bases and 9 bases, in that order; junction bases with no gene match: 14. The CDR3 sequence is 16 residues long. The germline V gene has CDR1 SGHNT and CDR2 YYREEE (reference sequence). The CDR3 DNA follows: TGTGCCAGCAGCCCGGGGACTAGCTTTAATCCCCGTGAGCAGTTCTTC. This codes for CASSPGTSFNPREQFF. The variable domain in full, with the rest retrieved from reference TRBV5-4 and TRBJ2-1, is ETGVTQSPTHLIKTRGQQVTLRCSSQSGHNTVSWYQQALGQGPQFIFQYYREEENGRGNFPPRFSGLQFPNYSSELNVNALELDDSALYLCASSPGTSFNPREQFFGPGTRLTVL.

The chain is built from TRBV7-9 and TRBJ1-4; TRBD1 matches at 8 bases. V trimming: 5 bases; J trimming: 4 bases; junction bases outside the gene matches: 6. Germline CDR1 and CDR2: SEHNR and FQNEAQ (reference sequence). This CDR3 contains 15 residues. The CDR3, as DNA: TGTGCCAGCAGCCCAGGGACAGGTCGTAATGAAAAACTGTTTTTT. It translates to CASSPGTGRNEKLFF.

V is TRBV6-5 and J is TRBJ1-4; no reliable D call. This CDR3 comprises 14 residues. Trimming took 8 bases from V and 5 from J, leaving 15 bases between them. Germline V lookup: CDR1 MNHEY, CDR2 SVGAGI. The CDR3 sequence: CASRPDAGNEKLFF. CDR3 coding DNA: TGTGCCAGCCGGCCGGACGCGGGCAATGAAAAACTGTTTTTT.

The genes are TRBV7-2 and TRBJ1-4; unclear D gene. Germline lookup yields CDR1 SGHTA and CDR2 FQGNSA. With 2 bases removed from V and 7 bases from J, the gap between germline ends came to 14 bases. This CDR3 is 15 amino acids long. Here the CDR3 DNA reads TGTGCCAGCAGCTTACGCGATCTCTTCGGTGAAAAACTGTTTTTT. It codes for CASSLRDLFGEKLFF.

The V and J genes are TRBV19 and TRBJ1-2, with 7 bases identical to TRBD1. V dropped 1 base and J dropped 4; count of bases not matched to a gene: 6. The CDR3 has 15 residues. Germline V gene lookup returns CDR1 LNHDA and CDR2 SQIVND (reference sequence). The CDR3 DNA sequence: TGTGCCAGTAGTATAGTTTCGACAGGGACCTATGGCTACACCTTC. Its translation: CASSIVSTGTYGYTF.

The DNA of the CDR3 is TGTGCCAGTAGGGCTTCCGGGACAGCATATGGCTACACCTTC. It yields the protein CASRASGTAYGYTF. The rearrangement joins TRBV19 to TRBJ1-2; 7 nucleotides match TRBD1. The junction had 9 bases not matched to a gene; V was cut back by 6 bases and J by 5 bases. The CDR3 has 14 residues. Germline CDR1 and CDR2: LNHDA and SQIVND (reference sequence).

The V gene is TRBV5-5, the J gene TRBJ2-1; TRBD2 aligns across 14 bases. The CDR3 contains 17 residues. The V gene end was trimmed by 4 bases and the J gene end by 9 bases; junction bases not matched to a gene: 12. Germline V lookup: CDR1 SGHKS, CDR2 YYEKEE (reference sequence). The CDR3 DNA is TGTGCCAGCAGCGTACGACTAGCGGGGGGGCGCCCGATTGAGCAGTTCTTC. This encodes CASSVRLAGGRPIEQFF.

CDR3 sequence (DNA): TGTGCCATCAGTGACTTTGTGGCAGGATCGTATGGCTACACCTTC. It specifies CAISDFVAGSYGYTF. V gene TRBV10-3 combines with J gene TRBJ1-2; D ambiguous. The V gene's germline CDR1 is ENHRY and CDR2 SYGVKD. V was cut by 3 bases and J by 5 bases, with 16 bases left in between. The CDR3 length is 15 residues.

V gene TRBV28 combines with J gene TRBJ1-1; TRBD1 might be the D (6 bases). V lost 6 bases and J lost 6, with 11 bases in between. CDR3 length: 12 residues. Germline V gives CDR1 MDHEN, CDR2 SYDVKM. For the CDR3, the DNA is TGTGCCAGCAGCAAAGACAGGCCTGAAGCTTTCTTT. Its protein product is CASSKDRPEAFF.

This clone has only one observation. V usage is TRBV14 and J usage is TRBJ1-3; the D gene is possibly TRBD1 (6 bases). The germline V gene encodes CDR1 SGHDN and CDR2 FVKESK. V lost 1 base and J lost 4, with 17 bases in between. The CDR3 spans 17 residues. The CDR3 DNA reads as TGTGCCAGCAGCCAAGTGGGGTGTTGGGGGGGCGGAAACACCATATATTTT. Residues: CASSQVGCWGGGNTIYF.